These T cell receptor beta chains were read from a single sample in a study of shared clonotypes between healthy human individuals. Profiling relied on immunoSEQ multiplex PCR, and the TCRdb table lists in-frame clones only, not all of them. The sample carries millions of clones, 85% to 95% recorded once. Material for sequencing was naive CD4+ T cells sorted from blood. These TCRs come from a man between 18 and 29 years old in good health. The CDR3 runs from the conserved cysteine through the conserved F or W. Fields, in order: clone size, D gene, J gene, V gene, CDR3 DNA, CDR3 protein. D genes are given only for firm matches. Rows may omit the clone size; those that give it use once, few, many or a size class.

clone_size: NA
d_call: NA
j_call: TRBJ2-1
v_call: TRBV27
cdr3_nt: TGTGCCAGCAGTTTCAGTTACAATGAGCAGTTCTTC
cdr3_aa: CASSFSYNEQFF

clone_size: NA
d_call: NA
j_call: TRBJ2-3
v_call: TRBV6-5
cdr3_nt: TGTGCCAGCACTACACGAGATACGCAGTATTTT
cdr3_aa: CASTTRDTQYF

clone_size: NA
d_call: TRBD2
j_call: TRBJ2-3
v_call: TRBV5-1
cdr3_nt: TGCGCCAGCAGCCGGACTAGCGGGGGCACAGATACGCAGTATTTT
cdr3_aa: CASSRTSGGTDTQYF

clone_size: NA
d_call: NA
j_call: TRBJ2-3
v_call: TRBV6-6
cdr3_nt: TGTGCCAGCAGTTACCGATCTTCTAGCACAGATACGCAGTATTTT
cdr3_aa: CASSYRSSSTDTQYF

clone_size: NA
d_call: TRBD2
j_call: TRBJ2-7
v_call: TRBV4-3
cdr3_nt: TGCGCCAGCAGCCAAGAATTAGGATGGGATAGCGGGAGCTTCGAGCAGTACTTC
cdr3_aa: CASSQELGWDSGSFEQYF

clone_size: few
d_call: NA
j_call: TRBJ2-3
v_call: TRBV6-5
cdr3_nt: TGTGCCAGCAGTTACTCGAGTGGGGGCACAGATACGCAGTATTTT
cdr3_aa: CASSYSSGGTDTQYF

clone_size: NA
d_call: TRBD1
j_call: TRBJ2-2
v_call: TRBV25-1
cdr3_nt: TGTGCCAGCAGTACCACCGGGACAGGGGGCACCGGGGAGCTGTTTTTT
cdr3_aa: CASSTTGTGGTGELFF

clone_size: NA
d_call: TRBD2
j_call: TRBJ2-1
v_call: TRBV9
cdr3_nt: TGTGCCAGCAGCGTAGGGGAAGCGGGAGTACGCAATGAGCAGTTCTTC
cdr3_aa: CASSVGEAGVRNEQFF

clone_size: once
d_call: NA
j_call: TRBJ1-2
v_call: TRBV6-6
cdr3_nt: TGTGCCAGCAGTTATGGGAACGGATACTATGGCTACACCTTC
cdr3_aa: CASSYGNGYYGYTF

clone_size: NA
d_call: NA
j_call: TRBJ2-7
v_call: TRBV7-9
cdr3_nt: TGTGCCAGCAGCTCCCCTCCCGCAGGGTCATACGAGCAGTACTTC
cdr3_aa: CASSSPPAGSYEQYF

clone_size: NA
d_call: TRBD2
j_call: TRBJ2-1
v_call: TRBV6-5
cdr3_nt: TGTGCCAGCAGACTAGCGGGTGCTCCGAATGAGCAGTTCTTC
cdr3_aa: CASRLAGAPNEQFF

clone_size: few
d_call: NA
j_call: TRBJ1-1
v_call: TRBV6-6
cdr3_nt: TGTGCCAGCAGTGGTCACGTTAGTTTGTCTGAAGCTTTCTTT
cdr3_aa: CASSGHVSLSEAFF

clone_size: NA
d_call: NA
j_call: TRBJ1-1
v_call: TRBV10-3
cdr3_nt: TGTGCCATCAGTGAGGCCGGGACGGTGAACACTGAAGCTTTCTTT
cdr3_aa: CAISEAGTVNTEAFF

clone_size: NA
d_call: NA
j_call: TRBJ1-4
v_call: TRBV4-1
cdr3_nt: TGCGCCAGCAGCCAAGTCGCGAATGAAAAACTGTTTTTT
cdr3_aa: CASSQVANEKLFF

clone_size: NA
d_call: NA
j_call: TRBJ2-1
v_call: TRBV5-6
cdr3_nt: TGTGCCAGCAGCTTCTACCCCGGGACTTCGTACAATGAGCAGTTCTTC
cdr3_aa: CASSFYPGTSYNEQFF

clone_size: NA
d_call: NA
j_call: TRBJ2-5
v_call: TRBV30
cdr3_nt: TGTGCCTGGAGTGCGGCCGGGGAGACCCAGTACTTC
cdr3_aa: CAWSAAGETQYF

clone_size: NA
d_call: NA
j_call: TRBJ2-1
v_call: TRBV6-5
cdr3_nt: TGTGCCAGCAGTAAGACAGGTGTCAATGAGCAGTTCTTC
cdr3_aa: CASSKTGVNEQFF

clone_size: NA
d_call: TRBD1
j_call: TRBJ1-5
v_call: TRBV10-3
cdr3_nt: TGTGCCACCGCCGGGACAGGGCATAGCAATCAGCCCCAGCATTTT
cdr3_aa: CATAGTGHSNQPQHF

clone_size: few
d_call: NA
j_call: TRBJ1-1
v_call: TRBV18
cdr3_nt: TGTGCCAGCTCACCACCCGGGACAATCTCCACTGAAGCTTTCTTT
cdr3_aa: CASSPPGTISTEAFF

clone_size: NA
d_call: NA
j_call: TRBJ2-2
v_call: TRBV5-1
cdr3_nt: TGCGCCAGCAGCTTCGGCAGGGGAGGGGAGCTGTTTTTT
cdr3_aa: CASSFGRGGELFF

clone_size: few
d_call: NA
j_call: TRBJ1-5
v_call: TRBV2
cdr3_nt: TGTGCCAGCAGGTGGGTCGGGATCGACAATCAGCCCCAGCATTTT
cdr3_aa: CASRWVGIDNQPQHF

clone_size: few
d_call: NA
j_call: TRBJ1-1
v_call: TRBV11-2
cdr3_nt: TGTGCCAGCAGCTTAGCCCTGGCTGGAAAAGCTTTCTTT
cdr3_aa: CASSLALAGKAFF

clone_size: NA
d_call: TRBD1
j_call: TRBJ2-3
v_call: TRBV9
cdr3_nt: TGTGCCAGCAGCCGGGACAGGGACCCAGATACGCAGTATTTT
cdr3_aa: CASSRDRDPDTQYF

clone_size: NA
d_call: NA
j_call: TRBJ2-1
v_call: TRBV7-6
cdr3_nt: TGTGCCAGCAGACTCCAACCTAGCCCCAGTCTATACAATGAGCAGTTCTTC
cdr3_aa: CASRLQPSPSLYNEQFF

clone_size: NA
d_call: NA
j_call: TRBJ2-5
v_call: TRBV5-1
cdr3_nt: TGCGCCAGCAGCTTGTCCTATGGAACGGCAGGACAAGAGACCCAGTACTTC
cdr3_aa: CASSLSYGTAGQETQYF

clone_size: NA
d_call: NA
j_call: TRBJ2-4
v_call: TRBV9
cdr3_nt: TGTGCCAGCAGCAATCAGCGGGCCGGAAACATTCAGTACTTC
cdr3_aa: CASSNQRAGNIQYF

clone_size: NA
d_call: NA
j_call: TRBJ2-7
v_call: TRBV6-1
cdr3_nt: TGTGCCAGCGGCTCCTCGGGGGCCTACGAGCAGTACTTC
cdr3_aa: CASGSSGAYEQYF

clone_size: NA
d_call: TRBD2
j_call: TRBJ2-2
v_call: TRBV4-3
cdr3_nt: TGCGCCAGCAGCCAAGCCACTAGCGGGAGGGGGCCCGGGGAGCTGTTTTTT
cdr3_aa: CASSQATSGRGPGELFF